This T cell receptor (beta chain) was sequenced during a study of T cell responses to AZD1222 COVID-19 vaccine. Of note for this clone: Antigen specificity is unknown.

General study results and limits: Two AZD1222 doses significantly raised spike-specific TCR breadth and depth over controls. Regions 160-218 and 743-854 held dominance among vaccine-associated CD4 TCRs, which spanned spike. After the peak T cell response, and only then, were repertoires sampled. Donors were largely white British and mainly female; clonal diversity was possibly underestimated.

Trimming removed 1 base from V and 3 bases from J, with 10 bases in between. Germline loops: CDR1 LNHDA, CDR2 SQIVND (reference sequence). The CDR3 sequence is 15 residues long. Some clones are missing from TCRdb's copy, which holds only in-frame ones; the method was immunoSEQ multiplex PCR. The repertoire consists of 75,000 to 80,000 clones, with roughly 80% occurring once and the leading ten covering about 25%. V usage is TRBV19 and J usage is TRBJ1-5; possible D gene TRBD1, 5 bases. This clonotype was obtained from an adult who received the MenACWY meningococcal vaccine as a control. The specimen comprised peripheral blood, sampled 28 days after the second dose of the MenACWY control vaccine. Here the CDR3 reads CASSIGGETNQPQHF. CDR3 DNA: TGTGCCAGTAGTATAGGAGGGGAGACCAATCAGCCCCAGCATTTT.